The clone carrying this T cell receptor (beta chain) was seen at least ten times. Its specificity is unknown. The V end was cut by 7 bases, the J end by 1 base, with 2 bases between. The CDR3 totals 10 residues. Germline values: CDR1 SQVTM, CDR2 ANQGSEA. A single record per CDR3 protein comes from TCRdb applying MiXCR to the 5' RACE reads. Of some 100,000 distinct CDR3 sequences listed, 3.5% to 5% are singletons. This sample was included in a study of spatial heterogeneity in lung cancer. Study results and caveats: Mutation counts in tumors were tracked by counts of expanded intratumoral alpha and beta TCRs. Quantities of ubiquitous and regional expanded TCRs paralleled ubiquitous and regional nonsynonymous mutations, respectively.

As for time point: sample taken at primary tumor resection. Whole RNA was taken from tumor, nontumor lung or frozen PBMC; it was then sequenced unsorted. This TCR came from a male donor with early-stage non-small cell lung cancer. The chain carries TRBV29-1 and TRBJ2-1; no clear D gene. The source was lung tumor tissue, collected at surgery. CDR3 residues: CSGSYNEQFF. CDR3 DNA sequence: TGCAGCGGATCCTACAATGAGCAGTTCTTC.